The entry below describes one TCR beta chain. At the DNA level, this CDR3 is encoded by other sequences in the same sample as well. This specimen belongs to a study of blood T cell repertoires in COVID-19. Study-level information: Sites across the United States, Italy and Spain contributed samples from acute and convalescent COVID-19. Sources were T cells, B-cell-depleted T cells, or PBMCs; the material itself was cDNA or gDNA.

CDR1 is SGHAT and CDR2 is FQNNGV in the germline V gene. This CDR3 has 13 amino acids. V shed 5 bases and J shed 1 base, with 8 bases lying between them. The study recruited people aged 18 to 89 years across about two dozen US areas. In the original workflow: Nucleated cell counts were estimated from reference gene primer amplification. Sequenced by immunoSEQ multiplex PCR; TCRdb stores in-frame clones only, minus some. Clone size and the V and J calls come from that table; the DNA yielded D and trimming. The sample lists 210,000 or so clones, around 81% occurring once. This clonotype was obtained from a woman aged 45-60 years with acute COVID-19. The specimen sequenced was PBMCs or T cells enriched from blood (not recorded which). V usage is TRBV11-2 and J usage is TRBJ1-1; D possibly corresponds to TRBD1 (5 bases). CDR3 loop: CASSPGGNTEAFF. For the CDR3, the DNA is TGTGCCAGCAGCCCCGGGGGGAACACTGAAGCTTTCTTT.